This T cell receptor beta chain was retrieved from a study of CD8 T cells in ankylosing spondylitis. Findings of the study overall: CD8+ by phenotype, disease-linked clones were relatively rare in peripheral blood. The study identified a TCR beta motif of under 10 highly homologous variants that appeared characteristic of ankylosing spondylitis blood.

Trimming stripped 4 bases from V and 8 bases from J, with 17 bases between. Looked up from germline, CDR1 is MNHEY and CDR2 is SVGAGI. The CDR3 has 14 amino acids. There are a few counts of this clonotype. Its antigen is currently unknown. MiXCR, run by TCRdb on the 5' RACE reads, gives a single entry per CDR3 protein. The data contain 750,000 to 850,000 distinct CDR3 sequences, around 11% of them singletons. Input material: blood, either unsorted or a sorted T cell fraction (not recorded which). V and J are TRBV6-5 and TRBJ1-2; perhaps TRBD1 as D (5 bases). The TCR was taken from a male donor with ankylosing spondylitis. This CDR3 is CASSFSGITGGYTF. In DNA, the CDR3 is TGTGCCAGCAGTTTCTCAGGGATCACTGGGGGCTACACCTTC.